The T cell receptor (beta chain) under discussion was sequenced for a study of shared clonotypes between healthy human individuals. With regard to this clone: Its specificity is unknown. In the same sample, other DNA sequences code for this CDR3.

General observations from the study: The expectation was that sequencing depth would affect clonotype sharing among donors. A few donors had around 5.2% of their naive CD4 clonotypes in common.

The CDR3 is made up of 12 amino acids. Trimming pared 3 bases from V and 2 bases from J, leaving 5 bases between. Germline-derived CDR1 and CDR2 are KGHSH and LQKENI. Assay runs were performed at deep level. The method was immunoSEQ multiplex PCR; TCRdb's version includes in-frame clones alone and lacks a portion of them. The table shows approximately 530,000 clones, with about 96% occurring only once. The TCR originated in a woman in her 30s in good health. The sample was naive CD4+ T cells sorted from blood. The subset here: CD45RA+ positively selected. The V and J genes are TRBV18 and TRBJ2-7, with D hard to call. In DNA, the CDR3 is TGTGCCAGCTCACCGGGCACCTACGAGCAGTACTTC. Translated, it gives CASSPGTYEQYF. The full variable domain, its missing parts supplied by reference TRBV18 and TRBJ2-7, is NAGVMQNPRHLVRRRGQEARLRCSPMKGHSHVYWYRQLPEEGLKFMVYLQKENIIDESGMPKERFSAEFPKEGPSILRIQQVVRGDSAAYFCASSPGTYEQYFGPGTRLTVT.